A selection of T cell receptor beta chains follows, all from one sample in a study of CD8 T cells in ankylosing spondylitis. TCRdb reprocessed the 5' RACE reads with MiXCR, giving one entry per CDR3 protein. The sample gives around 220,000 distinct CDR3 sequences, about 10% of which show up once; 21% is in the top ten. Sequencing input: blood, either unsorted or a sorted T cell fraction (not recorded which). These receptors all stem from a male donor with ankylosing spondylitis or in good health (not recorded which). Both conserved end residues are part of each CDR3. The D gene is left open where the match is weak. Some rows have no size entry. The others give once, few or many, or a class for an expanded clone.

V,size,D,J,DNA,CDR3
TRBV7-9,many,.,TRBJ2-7,TGTGCCAGCAGCTTAGGGACAGCGAACTACGAGCAGTACTTC,CASSLGTANYEQYF
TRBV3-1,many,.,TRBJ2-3,TGTGCCAGCGGGGCAGATACGCAGTATTTT,CASGADTQYF
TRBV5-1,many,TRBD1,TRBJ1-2,TGCGCCAGCAGCTTTACCGGACAGGGAAACTATGGCTACACCTTC,CASSFTGQGNYGYTF
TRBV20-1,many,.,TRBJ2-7,TGCAGTGCAACACCCCCACAGGGATACACCTACGAGCAGTACTTC,CSATPPQGYTYEQYF
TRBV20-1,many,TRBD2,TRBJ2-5,TGCAGTGCTATTACTAGCGGACCCCAAGAGACCCAGTACTTC,CSAITSGPQETQYF
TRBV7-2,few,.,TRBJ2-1,TGTGCCAGCAGCTTACAGGAGGGGGAGTGGAATGAGCAGTTCTTC,CASSLQEGEWNEQFF
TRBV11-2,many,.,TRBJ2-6,TGTGCCAGCAGCTTGCAAGGGGCAGGGACTGGGGCCAACGTCCTGACTTTC,CASSLQGAGTGANVLTF
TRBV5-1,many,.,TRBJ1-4,TGCGCCAGCAGCGGAACCGGGACAAATGGAGAAAAACTGTTTTTT,CASSGTGTNGEKLFF
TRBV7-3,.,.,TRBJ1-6,TGTGCCAGCAGTCAAACAGTCCCGGAGGCCCTCCACTTT,CASSQTVPEALHF
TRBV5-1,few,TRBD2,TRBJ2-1,TGCGCCAGCGGCCAAGCGGGGGGTATCAATGAGCAGTTCTTC,CASGQAGGINEQFF
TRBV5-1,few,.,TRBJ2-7,TGCGCCAGCAGCTTGGGAAACAGGTACGAGCAGTACTTC,CASSLGNRYEQYF
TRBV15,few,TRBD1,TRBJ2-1,TGTGCCACCAGCAGAGATCTGGACAGGCTCAATGAGCAGTTCTTC,CATSRDLDRLNEQFF
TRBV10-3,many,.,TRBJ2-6,TGTGCCATCAGTCCAGGGACGTCTGGGGCCAACGTCCTGACTTTC,CAISPGTSGANVLTF
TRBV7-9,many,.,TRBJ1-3,TGTGCCAGCAGCTCCGGGTTATTCACCATATATTTT,CASSSGLFTIYF
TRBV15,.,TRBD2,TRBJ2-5,TGTGCCACCAGCAGAGCGCTTGGCGGGGGGCCCCAAGAGACCCAGTACTTC,CATSRALGGGPQETQYF
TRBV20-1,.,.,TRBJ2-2,TGCAGTGATACGCTCTCCAGGGTGGACACAGGGGAGCTGTTTTTT,CSDTLSRVDTGELFF
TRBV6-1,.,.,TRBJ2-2,TGTGCCAGCGAATTAAGAGTCACCGGGGAGCTGTTTTTT,CASELRVTGELFF
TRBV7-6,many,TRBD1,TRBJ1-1,TGTGCCAGCAGCTCCGGACAGGGGAACACTGAAGCTTTCTTT,CASSSGQGNTEAFF
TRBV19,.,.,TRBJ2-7,TGTGCCAGTAGTACCGACGGACCGGCCTACGAGCAGTACTTC,CASSTDGPAYEQYF
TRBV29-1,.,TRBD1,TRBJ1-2,TGCAGCGCCGATGGGCAGGGGGGGCACTATGGCTACACCTTC,CSADGQGGHYGYTF
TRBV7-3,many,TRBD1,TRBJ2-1,TGTGCCAGCAGCTCCCCGACAGGGAGTTACAATGAGCAGTTCTTC,CASSSPTGSYNEQFF
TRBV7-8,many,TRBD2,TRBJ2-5,TGTGCCAGCAGCGCACCTACTAGCGTGGAGACCCAGTACTTC,CASSAPTSVETQYF
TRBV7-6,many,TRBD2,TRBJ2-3,TGTGCCAGCAGCGAGGGACTAGGGGCAAGCACAGATACGCAGTATTTT,CASSEGLGASTDTQYF
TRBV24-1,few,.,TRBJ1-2,TGTGCCACCAGACAGGAAAGCTATGGCTACACCTTC,CATRQESYGYTF
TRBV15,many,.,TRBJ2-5,TGTGCCACCAGCAAAGTCCAAGAGACCCAGTACTTC,CATSKVQETQYF
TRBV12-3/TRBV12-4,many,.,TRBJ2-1,TGTGCCAGCAAAGGGTACAATGAGCAGTTCTTC,CASKGYNEQFF
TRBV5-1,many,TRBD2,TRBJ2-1,TGCGCCAGCAGTTCGACTAGCGGGGGGTCGAATGAGCAGTTCTTC,CASSSTSGGSNEQFF
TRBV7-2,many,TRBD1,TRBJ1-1,TGTGCCAGCAGCTTAGATCAGGGGGGTGAAGCTTTCTTT,CASSLDQGGEAFF
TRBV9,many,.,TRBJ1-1,TGTGCCAGCAGCGTCTTTGGGGGCGGGAACAACACTGAAGCTTTCTTT,CASSVFGGGNNTEAFF
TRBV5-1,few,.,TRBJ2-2,TGCGCCAGCAGCGGGACAACCACCCCCACCGGGGAGCTGTTTTTT,CASSGTTTPTGELFF
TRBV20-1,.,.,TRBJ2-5,TGCAGTGCTAGGGTAGAAGGGGGGGCCCGGGAGACCCAGTACTTC,CSARVEGGARETQYF
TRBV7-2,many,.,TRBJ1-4,TGTGCCAGCAGCTTAGGCGGCAGGGGTAGAGAAAAACTGTTTTTT,CASSLGGRGREKLFF
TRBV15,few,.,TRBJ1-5,TGTGCCACCAGCAGAGAAGGCGGGGGACGGCAGCCCCAGCATTTT,CATSREGGGRQPQHF
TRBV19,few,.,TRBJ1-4,TGTGCCAGTCGTGACAGGACTGGAGACGAAAAACTGTTTTTT,CASRDRTGDEKLFF
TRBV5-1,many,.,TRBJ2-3,TGCGCCAGCAGCCGGGAACCCATAGGTTCATCGGATACGCAGTATTTT,CASSREPIGSSDTQYF
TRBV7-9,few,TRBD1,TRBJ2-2,TGTGCCAGCACCCACAGGGGACCGACCGGGGAGCTGTTTTTT,CASTHRGPTGELFF
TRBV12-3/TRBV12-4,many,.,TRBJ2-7,TGTGCCAGCAGCCCCGCCGGGGGAGAGCAGTACTTC,CASSPAGGEQYF
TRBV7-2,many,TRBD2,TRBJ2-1,TGTGCCAGCAGTGCCGTGAGCGGGGTAAAGAATGAGCAGTTCTTC,CASSAVSGVKNEQFF
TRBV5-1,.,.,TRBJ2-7,TGCGCCAGCAGCTTGGGGTGGGCCGACGAGCAGTACTTC,CASSLGWADEQYF
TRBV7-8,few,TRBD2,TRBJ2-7,TGTGCCAGCAGCCCCATAGCGGGGGATGACTACGAGCAGTACTTC,CASSPIAGDDYEQYF
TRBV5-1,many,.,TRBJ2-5,TGCGCCAGCAGCTTGGCCTTACGGCAAGGCGAGACCCAGTACTTC,CASSLALRQGETQYF
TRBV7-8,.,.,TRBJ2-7,TGTGCCAGCAGCTTAGGGGTGGGGGGGCCGATAACTAGGGAGCAGTACTTC,CASSLGVGGPITREQYF
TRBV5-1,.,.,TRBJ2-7,TGCGCCAGCAGCTTGGGCACTCTCTCCTACGAGCAGTACTTC,CASSLGTLSYEQYF
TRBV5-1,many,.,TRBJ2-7,TGCGCCAGCAGCGGAACTTCACAGGGTCACGAGCAGTACTTC,CASSGTSQGHEQYF
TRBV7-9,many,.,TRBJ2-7,TGTGCCAGCAGCGCCACCGATTACGAGCAGTACTTC,CASSATDYEQYF
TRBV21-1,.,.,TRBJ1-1,TGTGCCAGCAGCTTCCGAGCAGGAGCAGGAATGAACACTGAAGCTTTCTTT,CASSFRAGAGMNTEAFF